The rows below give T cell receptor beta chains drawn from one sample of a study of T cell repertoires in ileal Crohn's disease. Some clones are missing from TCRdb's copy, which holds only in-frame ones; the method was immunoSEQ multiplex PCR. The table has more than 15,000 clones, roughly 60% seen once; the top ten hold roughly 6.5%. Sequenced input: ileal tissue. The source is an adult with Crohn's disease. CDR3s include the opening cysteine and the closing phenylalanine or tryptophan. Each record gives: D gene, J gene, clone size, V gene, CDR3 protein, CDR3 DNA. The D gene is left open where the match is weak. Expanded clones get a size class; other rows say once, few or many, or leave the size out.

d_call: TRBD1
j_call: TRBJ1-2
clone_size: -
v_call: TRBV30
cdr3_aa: CAWGTGFAGYTF
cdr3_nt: TGTGCCTGGGGGACAGGGTTTGCTGGCTACACCTTC

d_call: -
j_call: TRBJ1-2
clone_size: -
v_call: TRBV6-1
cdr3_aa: CASSLSGSTNYGYTF
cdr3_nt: TGTGCCAGCAGTTTGTCGGGATCGACTAACTATGGCTACACCTTC

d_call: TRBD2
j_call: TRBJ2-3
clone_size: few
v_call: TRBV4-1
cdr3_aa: CASSQEGLAGRDTQYF
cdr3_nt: TGCGCCAGCAGCCAAGAAGGGCTAGCGGGACGGGATACGCAGTATTTT

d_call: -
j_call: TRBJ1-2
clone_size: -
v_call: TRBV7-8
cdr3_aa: CASSYSGGNYGYTF
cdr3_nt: TGTGCCAGCAGCTATTCGGGGGGTAACTATGGCTACACCTTC

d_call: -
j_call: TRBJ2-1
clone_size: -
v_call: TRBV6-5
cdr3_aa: CASSYSGGENEQFF
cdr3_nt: TGTGCCAGCAGTTACTCGGGGGGAGAGAATGAGCAGTTCTTC

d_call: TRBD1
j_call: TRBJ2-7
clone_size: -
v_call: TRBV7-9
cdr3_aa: CASSSGQGILYEQYF
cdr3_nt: TGTGCCAGCAGCTCAGGACAGGGAATCTTGTACGAGCAGTACTTC

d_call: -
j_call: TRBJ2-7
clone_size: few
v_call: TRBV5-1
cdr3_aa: CASKTAPGSYEQYF
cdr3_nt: TGCGCCAGCAAAACGGCCCCAGGGTCCTACGAGCAGTACTTC

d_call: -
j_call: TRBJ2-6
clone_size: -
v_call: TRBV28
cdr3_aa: CASSALGAGGANVLTF
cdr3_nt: TGTGCCAGCAGTGCACTGGGGGCAGGTGGGGCCAACGTCCTGACTTTC

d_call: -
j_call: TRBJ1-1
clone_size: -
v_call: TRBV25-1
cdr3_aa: CASSEQGIKSTEAFF
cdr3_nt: TGTGCCAGCAGTGAACAGGGAATTAAGAGCACTGAAGCTTTCTTT

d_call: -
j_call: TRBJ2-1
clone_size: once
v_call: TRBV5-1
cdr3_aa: CASSSRAGSYNEQFF
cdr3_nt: TGCGCCAGCAGCTCCCGTGCGGGGTCCTACAATGAGCAGTTCTTC

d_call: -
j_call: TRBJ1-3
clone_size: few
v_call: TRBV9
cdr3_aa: CASSFRFVEPGNTIYF
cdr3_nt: TGTGCCAGCAGCTTCAGATTTGTCGAACCCGGAAACACCATATATTTT

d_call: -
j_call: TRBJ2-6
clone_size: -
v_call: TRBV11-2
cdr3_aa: CASSQQGAGANVLTF
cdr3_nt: TGTGCCAGCAGCCAACAGGGAGCTGGGGCCAACGTCCTGACTTTC

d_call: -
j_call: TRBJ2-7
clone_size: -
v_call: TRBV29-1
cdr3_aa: CSVEEYGDSYEQYF
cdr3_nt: TGCAGCGTTGAAGAGTACGGGGACTCCTACGAGCAGTACTTC

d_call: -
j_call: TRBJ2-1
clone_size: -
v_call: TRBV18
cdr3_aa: CASSHAGETSYNEQFF
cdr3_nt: TGTGCCAGCTCACATGCCGGAGAGACCTCCTACAATGAGCAGTTCTTC

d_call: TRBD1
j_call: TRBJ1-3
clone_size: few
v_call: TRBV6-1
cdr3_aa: CASSRRQGTGNTIYF
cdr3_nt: TGTGCCAGCAGCAGGAGACAGGGAACAGGAAACACCATATATTTT

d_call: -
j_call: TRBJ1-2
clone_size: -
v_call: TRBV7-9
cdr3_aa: CASSLMGAVYGYTF
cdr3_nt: TGTGCCAGCAGCTTAATGGGTGCGGTTTATGGCTACACCTTC

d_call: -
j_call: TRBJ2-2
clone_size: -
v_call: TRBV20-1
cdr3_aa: CSAEVTGELFF
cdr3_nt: TGCAGTGCTGAGGTCACCGGGGAGCTGTTTTTT

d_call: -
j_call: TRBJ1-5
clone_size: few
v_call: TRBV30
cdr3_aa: CAWSDQGNNQPQHF
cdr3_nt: TGTGCCTGGAGTGACCAGGGGAACAATCAGCCCCAGCATTTT

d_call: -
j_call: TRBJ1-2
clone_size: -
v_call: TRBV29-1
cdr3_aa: CSVTGSHHYGYTF
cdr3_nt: TGCAGCGTTACAGGGTCTCACCATTATGGCTACACCTTC

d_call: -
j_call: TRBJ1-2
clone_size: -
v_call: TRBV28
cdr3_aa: CASSLTTANYGYTF
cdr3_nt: TGTGCCAGCAGTTTAACGACTGCAAACTATGGCTACACCTTC

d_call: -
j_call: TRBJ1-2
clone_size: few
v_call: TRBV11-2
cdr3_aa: CASSLNPRYGYTF
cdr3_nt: TGTGCCAGCAGCTTAAATCCTCGTTATGGCTACACCTTC

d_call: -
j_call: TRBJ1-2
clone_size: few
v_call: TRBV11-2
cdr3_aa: CASSLDRGAGYTF
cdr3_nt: TGTGCCAGCAGCTTAGATCGGGGTGCAGGCTACACCTTC

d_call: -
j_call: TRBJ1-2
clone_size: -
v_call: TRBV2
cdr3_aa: CASSRVGSYGYTF
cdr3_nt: TGTGCCAGCAGTCGGGTCGGGTCCTATGGCTACACCTTC

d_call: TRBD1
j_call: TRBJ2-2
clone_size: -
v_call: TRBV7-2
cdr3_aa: CASSLVVGQGTGELFF
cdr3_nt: TGTGCCAGCAGCTTAGTAGTAGGACAGGGGACCGGGGAGCTGTTTTTT